Presented here are 16 T cell receptor beta chains from one specimen sequenced in a study of blood T cell repertoires in COVID-19. Libraries were prepared by immunoSEQ multiplex PCR; TCRdb keeps only in-frame clonotypes and omits some of them. The sample consists of roughly 250,000 clones, nearly 90% of them appearing once. Sequencing was done on a sample of peripheral blood. These receptors came from a woman in her forties who had recovered from COVID-19.

J is TRBJ2-1 and V is TRBV6-2 or TRBV6-3, with 13 bases aligning to TRBD2. The V segment lost 5 bases and the J segment 2 bases; nucleotides outside the gene matches: 12. The V gene's germline CDR1 is MNHEY and CDR2 SVGEGT. The CDR3 is 19 residues long. This chain's CDR3 is CASSTSRLAGGYPYNEQFF. For the CDR3, the DNA is TGTGCCAGCAGTACCTCCCGACTAGCGGGGGGTTACCCCTACAATGAGCAGTTCTTC.

Turning to this clone: The identical CDR3 is also encoded by other nucleotide sequences in the sample. The chain combines TRBV19 with TRBJ2-2; maybe TRBD1 (5 bases). V lost 3 bases and J lost 5, with 10 bases in between. From germline, CDR1 is LNHDA and CDR2 SQIVND (reference sequence). This CDR3 region has 14 residues. CDR3 region: CASSITGSTGELFF. The CDR3 DNA reads as TGTGCCAGTAGTATTACAGGTTCGACCGGGGAGCTGTTTTTT.

V is TRBV24-1 and J is TRBJ2-1; 10 positions agree with TRBD1. This CDR3 spans 16 amino acids. The germline V gene has CDR1 KGHDR and CDR2 SFDVKD. Unmatched junction bases numbered 5, after V lost 3 bases and J lost 4 bases. The CDR3 DNA sequence: TGTGCCACCAGTGATAGACAGGGGGCGCAATACAATGAGCAGTTCTTC. It codes for CATSDRQGAQYNEQFF.

The gene calls are TRBV28 and TRBJ2-4; perhaps TRBD2 as D (5 bases). This CDR3 comprises 13 residues. Germline CDR1 is MDHEN and CDR2 is SYDVKM. Trimming removed 5 bases from V and 2 bases from J, with 7 bases in between. The CDR3 region has the DNA TGTGCCAGCAGTGGCGGGTCCAAAAACATTCAGTACTTC. Translation gives CASSGGSKNIQYF.

The genes are TRBV15 and TRBJ1-4; D call uncertain. The CDR3 covers 12 residues. V was trimmed by 3 bases and J by 4 bases, leaving 3 bases between them. Germline V lookup: CDR1 LNHNV, CDR2 YYDKDF (reference sequence). The CDR3 DNA reads as TGTGCCACCAGCAGTATTAATGAAAAACTGTTTTTT. It is translated as CATSSINEKLFF.

This chain connects TRBV5-1 to TRBJ1-1; 7 bases are a match to TRBD1. CDR3 size: 14 residues. Germline-derived CDR1 and CDR2 are SGHRS and YFSETQ. V lost 5 bases, J lost 2 bases, and 6 bases stayed unmatched. CDR3 DNA: TGCGCCAGCAGGACAACAGGGGAAAACACTGAAGCTTTCTTT. Its translation is CASRTTGENTEAFF. The complete variable domain, with remaining parts taken from reference TRBV5-1 and TRBJ1-1, reads KAGVTQTPRYLIKTRGQQVTLSCSPISGHRSVSWYQQTPGQGLQFLFEYFSETQRNKGNFPGRFSGRQFSNSRSEMNVSTLELGDSALYLCASRTTGENTEAFFGQGTRLTVV.

The chain joins TRBV24-1 to TRBJ2-5; the D is unclear. Trimming took off 7 bases at V and 2 bases at J, with 10 bases between the two ends. The CDR3 is 13 amino acids. The germline CDR1 and CDR2 sequences are KGHDR and SFDVKD. The CDR3 here is CATSQHQQETQYF. The CDR3 nucleotides are TGTGCCACCAGCCAACACCAACAAGAGACCCAGTACTTC.

The chain recombines TRBV19 with TRBJ2-7; 7 nucleotides match TRBD1. V lost 3 bases, J lost 2 bases, and 4 bases stayed unmatched. Germline assignment: CDR1 LNHDA and CDR2 SQIVND (reference sequence). The CDR3 has 14 residues. CDR3 sequence reads: CASSIYDRAYEQYF. In DNA form, the CDR3 reads TGTGCCAGTAGTATCTACGACAGGGCCTACGAGCAGTACTTC.

The V gene is TRBV9, the J gene TRBJ2-1; 12 nucleotides line up with TRBD2. CDR1 SGDLS and CDR2 YYNGEE come from the germline V gene. The CDR3 sequence is 17 residues long. V shed 0 bases, J shed 4 bases, and the junction held 5 bases outside the gene matches. DNA for the CDR3: TGTGCCAGCAGCGTAGTGGGGGGGACTAGCGGGTACAATGAGCAGTTCTTC. It yields the protein CASSVVGGTSGYNEQFF.

V gene TRBV19 combines with J gene TRBJ2-3; D perhaps matches TRBD2 (6 bases). CDR1 is LNHDA and CDR2 is SQIVND in the germline V gene (reference sequence). The CDR3 runs 15 residues. Trimming removed 5 bases from V and 2 bases from J, with 14 bases in between. DNA of the CDR3: TGTGCCAGTAGTTTTGGAGGGATAAACACAGATACGCAGTATTTT. It is translated as CASSFGGINTDTQYF.

The chain employs TRBV6-2 or TRBV6-3 and TRBJ1-1; no reliable D call. The germline V gene has CDR1 MNHEY and CDR2 SVGEGT. V was shortened by 2 bases and J by 4 bases, with 11 bases between the two germline ends. The CDR3 runs to 14 residues. The CDR3 region has the DNA TGTGCCAGCAGTTACCGGGGTGTGATCACTGAAGCTTTCTTT. Translated: CASSYRGVITEAFF.

The chain combines TRBV7-2 with TRBJ1-2; D possibly corresponds to TRBD1 (5 bases). CDR3 length: 15 residues. The germline V gene encodes CDR1 SGHTA and CDR2 FQGNSA. V was trimmed by 3 bases and J by 2 bases, leaving 13 bases between them. The CDR3 region has the DNA TGTGCCAGCAGCTTCAACTCAGGGCAAAACTATGGCTACACCTTC. Translation: CASSFNSGQNYGYTF.

The CDR3 DNA follows: TGTGCCAGCAGCTTACTCCCGGGTTCTGGAAACACCATATATTTT. This sequence encodes CASSLLPGSGNTIYF. V is TRBV5-6 and J is TRBJ1-3; D remains unclear. CDR1 is SGHDT, CDR2 YYEEEE, per germline. The CDR3 totals 15 residues. The germline V and J ends were trimmed by 2 bases and 1 base, with 10 bases remaining between them.

The V gene is TRBV6-5, the J gene TRBJ1-5; possibly TRBD1 for D (5 bases). V lost 10 bases and J 7 bases, leaving 17 bases between the germline ends. This CDR3 has 13 residues. Germline CDR1 and CDR2: MNHEY and SVGAGI. For the CDR3, the DNA is TGTGCCACTTCGGGGGGGGGTACCCAGCCCCAGCATTTT. Its translation: CATSGGGTQPQHF.

The chain joins TRBV4-1 to TRBJ2-1; TRBD2 matches at 14 bases. The V segment lost 4 bases and the J segment 2 bases; nucleotides outside the gene matches: 7. Germline CDR1 and CDR2: MGHRA and YSYEKL. The CDR3 loop spans 18 amino acids. CDR3 DNA sequence: TGCGCCAGCAGCCCGGGGACTAGCGGGAGCTCTCCCTACAATGAGCAGTTCTTC. It translates to CASSPGTSGSSPYNEQFF.

The J gene is TRBJ2-5, the V gene TRBV2, with 10 bases lining up with TRBD2. The CDR3 is made up of 14 amino acids. Germline CDR1 SNHLY, CDR2 FYNNEI. J gave up 2 bases and V 10 bases, and 7 bases lay outside the gene matches. The CDR3 bases are TGTGCCACTACGGGACTAGCGAGGCAAGAGACCCAGTACTTC. Translation gives CATTGLARQETQYF.